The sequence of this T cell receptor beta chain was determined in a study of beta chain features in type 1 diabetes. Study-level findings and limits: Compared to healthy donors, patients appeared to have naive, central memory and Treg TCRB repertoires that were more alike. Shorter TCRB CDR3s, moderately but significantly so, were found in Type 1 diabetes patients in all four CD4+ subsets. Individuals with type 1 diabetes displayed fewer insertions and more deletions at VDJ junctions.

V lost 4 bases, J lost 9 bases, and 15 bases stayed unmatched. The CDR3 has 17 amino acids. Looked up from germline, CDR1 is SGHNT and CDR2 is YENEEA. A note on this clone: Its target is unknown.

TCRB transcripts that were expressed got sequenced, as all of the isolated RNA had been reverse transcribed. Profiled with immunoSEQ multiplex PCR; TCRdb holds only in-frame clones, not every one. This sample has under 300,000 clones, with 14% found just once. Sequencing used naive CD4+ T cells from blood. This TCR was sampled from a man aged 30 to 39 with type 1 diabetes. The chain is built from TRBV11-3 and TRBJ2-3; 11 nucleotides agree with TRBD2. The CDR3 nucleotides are TGTGCCAGCAGCTCCGAGACTAGCGGGGTCCCGGCTTGGACGCAGTATTTT. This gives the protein CASSSETSGVPAWTQYF. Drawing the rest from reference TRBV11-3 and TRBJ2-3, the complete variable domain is EAGVVQSPRYKIIEKKQPVAFWCNPISGHNTLYWYLQNLGQGPELLIRYENEEAVDDSQLPKDRFSAERLKGVDSTLKIQPAELGDSAVYLCASSSETSGVPAWTQYFGPGTRLTVL.